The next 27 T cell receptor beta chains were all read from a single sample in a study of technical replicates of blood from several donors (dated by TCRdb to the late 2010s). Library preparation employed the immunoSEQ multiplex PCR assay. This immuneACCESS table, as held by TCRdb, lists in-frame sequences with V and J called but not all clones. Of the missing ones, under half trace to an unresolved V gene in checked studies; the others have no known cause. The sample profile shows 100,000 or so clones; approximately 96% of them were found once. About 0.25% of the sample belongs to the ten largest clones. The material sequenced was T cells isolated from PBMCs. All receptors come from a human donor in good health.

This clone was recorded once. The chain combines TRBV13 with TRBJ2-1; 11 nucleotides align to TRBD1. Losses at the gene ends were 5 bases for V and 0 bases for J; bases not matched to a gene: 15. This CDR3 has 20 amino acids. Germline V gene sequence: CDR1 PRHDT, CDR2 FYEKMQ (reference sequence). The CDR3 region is CASSQYAGQGGKSSYNEQFF. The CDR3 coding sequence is TGTGCCAGCAGCCAATACGCGGGACAGGGGGGGAAGAGCTCCTACAATGAGCAGTTCTTC.

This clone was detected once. The CDR3 loop is CASSNAGSPEAFF. For the CDR3, the DNA is TGTGCCAGCTCGAACGCAGGGTCCCCTGAAGCTTTCTTT. This chain links TRBV18 with TRBJ1-1, with D possibly TRBD1 on 5 matching bases. V dropped 6 bases and J dropped 6 bases, with 14 bases sitting between them. From germline, CDR1 is KGHSH and CDR2 LQKENI. The length of the CDR3 is 13 residues.

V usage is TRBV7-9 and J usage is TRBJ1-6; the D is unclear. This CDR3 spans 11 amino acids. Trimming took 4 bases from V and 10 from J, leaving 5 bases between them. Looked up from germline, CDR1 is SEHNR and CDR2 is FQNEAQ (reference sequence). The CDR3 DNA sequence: TGTGCCAGCAGCTCCATGTCACCCCTCCACTTT. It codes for CASSSMSPLHF.

CDR3 region: CASSSAGASRQYF. CDR3 sequence (DNA): TGTGCCAGCAGTTCAGCGGGAGCCTCGAGGCAGTACTTC. The rearrangement uses TRBV6-6 and TRBJ2-7; 8 nucleotides agree with TRBD2. Germline V gene lookup returns CDR1 MNHNY and CDR2 SVGAGI (reference sequence). The CDR3 is made up of 13 amino acids. Trimming at V came to 4 bases and at J to 9 bases, leaving 8 bases not matched to a gene.

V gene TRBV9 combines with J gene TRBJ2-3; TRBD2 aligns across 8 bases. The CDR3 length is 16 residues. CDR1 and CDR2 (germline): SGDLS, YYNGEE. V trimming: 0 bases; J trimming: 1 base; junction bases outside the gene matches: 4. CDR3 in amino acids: CASSVGTSGRTDTQYF. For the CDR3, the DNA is TGTGCCAGCAGCGTAGGTACTAGCGGACGCACAGATACGCAGTATTTT.

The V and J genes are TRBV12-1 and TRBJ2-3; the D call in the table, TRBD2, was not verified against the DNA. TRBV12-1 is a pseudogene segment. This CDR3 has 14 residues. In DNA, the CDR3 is TGTGCCAGCAGGCCGGGACTAGCTAACGGTACGCAGTATTTT. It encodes CASRPGLANGTQYF.

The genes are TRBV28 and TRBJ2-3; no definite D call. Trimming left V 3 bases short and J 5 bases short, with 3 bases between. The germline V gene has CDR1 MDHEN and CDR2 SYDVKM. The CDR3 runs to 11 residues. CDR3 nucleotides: TGTGCCAGCAGTTTCCGAGATACGCAGTATTTT. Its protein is CASSFRDTQYF.

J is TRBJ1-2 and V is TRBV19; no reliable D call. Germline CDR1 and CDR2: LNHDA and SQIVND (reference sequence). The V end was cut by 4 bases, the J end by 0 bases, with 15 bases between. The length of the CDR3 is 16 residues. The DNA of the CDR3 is TGTGCCAGTAGTAGCCCTTTTAAGGGAGCTAACTATGGCTACACCTTC. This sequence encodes CASSSPFKGANYGYTF.

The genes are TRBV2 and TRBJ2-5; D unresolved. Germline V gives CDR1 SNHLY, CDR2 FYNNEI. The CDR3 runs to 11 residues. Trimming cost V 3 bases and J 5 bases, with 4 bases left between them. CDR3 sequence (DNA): TGTGCCAGCAGTGATCTGGAGACCCAGTACTTC. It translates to CASSDLETQYF.

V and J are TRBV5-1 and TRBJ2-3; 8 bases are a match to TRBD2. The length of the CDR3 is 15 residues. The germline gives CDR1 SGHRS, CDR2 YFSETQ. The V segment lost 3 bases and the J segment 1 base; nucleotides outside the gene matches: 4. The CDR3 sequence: CASSYILAGTDTQYF. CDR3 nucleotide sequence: TGCGCCAGCAGCTACATACTAGCGGGCACAGATACGCAGTATTTT.

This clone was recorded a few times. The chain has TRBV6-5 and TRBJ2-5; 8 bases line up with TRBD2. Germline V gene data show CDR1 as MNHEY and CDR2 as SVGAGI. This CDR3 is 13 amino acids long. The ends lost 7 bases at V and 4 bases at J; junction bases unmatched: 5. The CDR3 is CASTHLAGETQYF. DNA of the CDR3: TGTGCCAGCACCCATCTAGCGGGAGAGACCCAGTACTTC.

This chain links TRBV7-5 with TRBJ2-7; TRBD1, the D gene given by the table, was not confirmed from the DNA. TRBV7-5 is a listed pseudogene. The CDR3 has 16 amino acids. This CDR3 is CVRSLALPGGFHEQYF. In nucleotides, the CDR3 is TGTGTCAGAAGCTTAGCTCTCCCAGGGGGTTTTCACGAGCAGTACTTC.

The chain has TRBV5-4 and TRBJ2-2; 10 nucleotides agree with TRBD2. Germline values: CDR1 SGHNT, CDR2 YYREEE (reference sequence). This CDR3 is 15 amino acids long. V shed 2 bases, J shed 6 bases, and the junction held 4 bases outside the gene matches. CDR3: CASSFLAGGPGELFF. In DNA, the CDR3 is TGTGCCAGCAGCTTTTTAGCGGGAGGACCCGGGGAGCTGTTTTTT.

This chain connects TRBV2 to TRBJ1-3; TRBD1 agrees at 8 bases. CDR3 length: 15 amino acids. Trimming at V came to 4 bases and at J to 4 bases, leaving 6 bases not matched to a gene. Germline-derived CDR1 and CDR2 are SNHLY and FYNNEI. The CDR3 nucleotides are TGTGCCAGCAGTGGGGACAGGCAACCAGGAAACACCATATATTTT. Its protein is CASSGDRQPGNTIYF.

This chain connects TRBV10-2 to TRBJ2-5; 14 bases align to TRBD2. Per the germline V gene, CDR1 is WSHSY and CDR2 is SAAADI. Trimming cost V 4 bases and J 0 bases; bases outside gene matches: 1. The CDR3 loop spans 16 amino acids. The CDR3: CASSGLAGGYQETQYF. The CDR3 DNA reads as TGCGCCAGCAGTGGACTAGCGGGGGGGTACCAAGAGACCCAGTACTTC.

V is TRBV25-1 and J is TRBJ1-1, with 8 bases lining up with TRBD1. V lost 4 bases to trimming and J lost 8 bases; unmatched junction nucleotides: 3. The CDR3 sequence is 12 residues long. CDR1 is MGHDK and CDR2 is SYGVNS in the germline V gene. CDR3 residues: CASSAWDREAFF. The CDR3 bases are TGTGCCAGCAGTGCTTGGGACAGGGAAGCTTTCTTT.

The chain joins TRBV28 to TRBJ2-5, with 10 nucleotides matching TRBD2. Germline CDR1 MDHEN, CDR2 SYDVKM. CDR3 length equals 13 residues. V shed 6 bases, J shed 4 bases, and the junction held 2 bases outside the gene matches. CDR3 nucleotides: TGTGCCAGCAGGCTAGCGGGAGTAGAGACCCAGTACTTC. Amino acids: CASRLAGVETQYF.

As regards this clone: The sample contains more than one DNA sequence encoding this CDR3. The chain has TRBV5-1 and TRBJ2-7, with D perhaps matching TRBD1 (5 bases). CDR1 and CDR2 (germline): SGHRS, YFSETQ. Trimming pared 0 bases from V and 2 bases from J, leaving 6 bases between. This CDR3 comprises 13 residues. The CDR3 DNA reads TGCGCCAGCAGCTTGGCAGGGACCTACGAGCAGTACTTC. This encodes CASSLAGTYEQYF.

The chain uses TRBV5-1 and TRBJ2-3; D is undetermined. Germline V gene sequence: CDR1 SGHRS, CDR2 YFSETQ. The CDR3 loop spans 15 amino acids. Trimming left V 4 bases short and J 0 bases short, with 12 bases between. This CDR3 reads CASSQMTSSTDTQYF. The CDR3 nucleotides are TGCGCCAGCAGCCAAATGACAAGTAGCACAGATACGCAGTATTTT.

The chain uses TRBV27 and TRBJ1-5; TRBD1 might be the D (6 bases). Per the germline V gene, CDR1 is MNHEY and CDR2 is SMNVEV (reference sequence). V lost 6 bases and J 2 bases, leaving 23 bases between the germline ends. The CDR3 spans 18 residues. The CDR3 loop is CASRWSGTDSGRNQPQHF. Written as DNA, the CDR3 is TGTGCCAGCAGGTGGTCTGGCACGGACAGCGGCCGCAATCAGCCCCAGCATTTT.

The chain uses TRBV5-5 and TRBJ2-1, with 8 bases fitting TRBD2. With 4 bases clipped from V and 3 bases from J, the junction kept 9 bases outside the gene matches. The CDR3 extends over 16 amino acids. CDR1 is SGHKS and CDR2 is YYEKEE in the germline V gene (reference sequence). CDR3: CASSLSGGGLYNEQFF. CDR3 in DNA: TGTGCCAGCAGCCTCTCCGGGGGGGGCCTCTACAATGAGCAGTTCTTC.

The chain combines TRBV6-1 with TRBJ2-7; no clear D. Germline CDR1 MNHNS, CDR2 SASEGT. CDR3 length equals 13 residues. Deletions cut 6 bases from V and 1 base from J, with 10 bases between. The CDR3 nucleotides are TGTGCCAGCAGCCTCCCGGGTTCCTACGAGCAGTACTTC. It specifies CASSLPGSYEQYF.

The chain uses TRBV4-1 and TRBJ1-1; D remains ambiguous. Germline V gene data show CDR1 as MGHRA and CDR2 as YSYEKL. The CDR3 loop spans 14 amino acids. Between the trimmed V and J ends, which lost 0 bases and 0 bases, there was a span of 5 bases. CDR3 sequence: CASSQEHVNTEAFF. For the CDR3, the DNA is TGCGCCAGCAGCCAAGAACATGTGAACACTGAAGCTTTCTTT.

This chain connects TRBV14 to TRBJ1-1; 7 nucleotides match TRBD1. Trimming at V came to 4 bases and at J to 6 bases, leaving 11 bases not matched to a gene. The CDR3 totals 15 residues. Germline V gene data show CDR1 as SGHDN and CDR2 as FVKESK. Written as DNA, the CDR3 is TGTGCCAGCAGCCGCGGAGGACCGGGACAGCCTGAAGCTTTCTTT. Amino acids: CASSRGGPGQPEAFF.

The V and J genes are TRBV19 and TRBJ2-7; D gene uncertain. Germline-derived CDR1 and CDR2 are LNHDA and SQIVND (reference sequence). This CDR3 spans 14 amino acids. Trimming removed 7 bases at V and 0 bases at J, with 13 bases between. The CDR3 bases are TGTGCCAGTAACATGGTTCAGGACTCCTACGAGCAGTACTTC. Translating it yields CASNMVQDSYEQYF.

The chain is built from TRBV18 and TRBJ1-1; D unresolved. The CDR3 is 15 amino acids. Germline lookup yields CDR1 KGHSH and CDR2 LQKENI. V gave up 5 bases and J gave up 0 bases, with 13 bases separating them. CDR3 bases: TGTGCCAGCTCATACGACAAAAACATGAACACTGAAGCTTTCTTT. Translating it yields CASSYDKNMNTEAFF.

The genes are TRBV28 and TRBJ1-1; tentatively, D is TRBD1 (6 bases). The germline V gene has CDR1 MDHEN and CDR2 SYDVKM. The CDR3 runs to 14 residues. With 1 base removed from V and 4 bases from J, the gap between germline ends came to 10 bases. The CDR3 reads CASSLFGGSTEAFF. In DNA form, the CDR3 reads TGTGCCAGCAGTTTATTTGGGGGCTCCACTGAAGCTTTCTTT. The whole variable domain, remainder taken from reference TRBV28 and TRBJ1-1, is DVKVTQSSRYLVKRTGEKVFLECVQDMDHENMFWYRQDPGLGLRLIYFSYDVKMKEKGDIPEGYSVSREKKERFSLILESASTNQTSMYLCASSLFGGSTEAFFGQGTRLTVV.